The clone carrying this T cell receptor (beta chain) was seen repeatedly, ten times or more. This CDR3 has 15 amino acids. Germline CDR1 reads MGHDK; CDR2 reads SYGVNS. V gave up 5 bases and J gave up 4 bases, with 14 bases separating them. Amplification targeted TCR beta CDR3 regions from RNA transcripts. The HTBI primer set was used in a first-round RT-PCR of the TCR CDR3. One entry per CDR3 protein, called by TCRdb with MiXCR from the multiplex PCR reads. This sample has about 270,000 distinct CDR3 sequences, with 20% to 25% found just once. This specimen belongs to a study of T cells in Graves' hyperthyroidism and ophthalmopathy.

Material: blood. The origin of this receptor is a middle-aged man with Graves' hyperthyroidism that later progressed to Graves' ophthalmopathy. The chain joins TRBV25-1 to TRBJ2-2, with a possible D match to TRBD2 (5 bases). The CDR3 region has the DNA TGTGCCAGCAGTCCAGCGGAGAAGGTCACCGGGGAGCTGTTTTTT. This encodes CASSPAEKVTGELFF.